What follows are 15 T cell receptor beta chains derived from one specimen sequenced in a study of blood T cell repertoires in COVID-19 (dated by TCRdb to 2020 to 2022). The protocol used for the library was the immunoSEQ multiplex PCR assay. Here the immuneACCESS table is served through TCRdb, limited to in-frame sequences with V and J called. Missing clones are a known gap in these copies; in checked studies unresolved V genes cover under half, and the rest lacks a known reason. Within this sample are 80,000 or so clones, with over 65% of them counted one time only. Clones ranked in the top ten supply less than 7.5% of the sample. Sample: peripheral blood. The receptors shown here come from a man aged 50-60 years with active or convalescent COVID-19.

The rearrangement links TRBV29-1 to TRBJ1-4; TRBD1 agrees at 11 bases. V was pared by 5 bases and J by 3 bases, with 11 bases of the junction left unmatched. CDR1 is SQVTM and CDR2 is ANQGSEA in the germline V gene. This CDR3 has 17 residues. The CDR3 DNA reads as TGCAGCGTTTACCCGGGACAGGGGGATAAGTCTAATGAAAAACTGTTTTTT. It specifies CSVYPGQGDKSNEKLFF.

This chain joins TRBV5-6 and TRBJ2-7; TRBD1 is a possible D gene (7 bases). The V end was cut by 0 bases, the J end by 1 base, with 11 bases between. CDR1 is SGHDT and CDR2 is YYEEEE in the germline V gene. The CDR3 runs to 15 residues. As DNA, the CDR3 is TGTGCCAGCAGCTTGGTGCAGGGGGGATCCTACGAGCAGTACTTC. Protein sequence: CASSLVQGGSYEQYF. Variable domain in full (rest from reference TRBV5-6 and TRBJ2-7): DAGVTQSPTHLIKTRGQQVTLRCSPKSGHDTVSWYQQALGQGPQFIFQYYEEEERQRGNFPDRFSGHQFPNYSSELNVNALLLGDSALYLCASSLVQGGSYEQYFGPGTRLTVT.

In this sample, this clone turned up a few times. The chain is built from TRBV6-5 and TRBJ2-3; no firm D call. Germline loops: CDR1 MNHEY, CDR2 SVGAGI. The CDR3 is made up of 14 amino acids. V lost 4 bases and J lost 3, with 11 bases in between. Written as DNA, the CDR3 is TGTGCCAGCAGTTCTCCTTTAGAGACAGATACGCAGTATTTT. This gives the protein CASSSPLETDTQYF.

V usage is TRBV19 and J usage is TRBJ1-1; 8 bases fit TRBD1. Germline CDR1 is LNHDA and CDR2 is SQIVND (reference sequence). After removal of 5 bases from V and 4 bases from J, the junction contained 3 bases not matched to a gene. The CDR3 is 13 amino acids. CDR3: CASSQGASTEAFF. CDR3 bases: TGTGCCAGTAGTCAGGGGGCGAGCACTGAAGCTTTCTTT. The full variable domain, in which reference TRBV19 and TRBJ1-1 provide the parts outside the CDR3, is DGGITQSPKYLFRKEGQNVTLSCEQNLNHDAMYWYRQDPGQGLRLIYYSQIVNDFQKGDIAEGYSVSREKKESFPLTVTSAQKNPTAFYLCASSQGASTEAFFGQGTRLTVV.

The chain is built from TRBV19 and TRBJ1-2, with a tentative D call TRBD1 (6 bases). Trimming removed 9 bases from V and 0 bases from J, with 14 bases in between. Germline V lookup: CDR1 LNHDA, CDR2 SQIVND (reference sequence). The CDR3 has 14 residues. The DNA of the CDR3 is TGTGCCAGCGGACAGTGGTTATCTAACTATGGCTACACCTTC. It translates to CASGQWLSNYGYTF.

In nucleotides, the CDR3 is TGTGCCATCAGATTAGCGGGGGGGCCAGATGAGCAGTTCTTC. This translates into CAIRLAGGPDEQFF. The chain has TRBV10-3 and TRBJ2-1, with TRBD2 matching over 11 bases. The CDR3 runs to 14 residues. J gave up 8 bases and V 6 bases, and 6 bases lay outside the gene matches. CDR1 and CDR2 from the germline V gene are ENHRY and SYGVKD.

The chain combines TRBV3-1 (or the pseudogene TRBV3-2) with TRBJ1-2, with D possibly being TRBD1 (5 bases). CDR3 length equals 15 residues. The germline V gene has CDR1 LGHDT and CDR2 YNNKEL (reference sequence). The germline V and J ends were trimmed by 4 bases and 2 bases, with 14 bases remaining between them. The CDR3 sequence: CASSPPDRPNYGYTF. The CDR3 DNA is TGTGCCAGCAGCCCCCCAGACAGACCGAACTATGGCTACACCTTC.

This chain joins TRBV3-1 (or the pseudogene TRBV3-2) and TRBJ2-1; 9 bases are shared with TRBD2. The trim removed 7 bases at V and 7 bases at J, leaving 14 bases unmatched. From germline, CDR1 is LGHDT and CDR2 YNNKEL (reference sequence). This CDR3 region has 16 residues. DNA for the CDR3: TGTGCCAGCACCTTATCGCGGGGGGGCCGGAGGAATGAGCAGTTCTTC. It yields the protein CASTLSRGGRRNEQFF.

On this clone: A much larger clone sits a single nucleotide away, making a read error possible. The chain is built from TRBV5-1 and TRBJ2-7, with D perhaps TRBD1 (5 bases). The CDR3 runs to 14 residues. Germline values: CDR1 SGHRS, CDR2 YFSETQ. CDR3 nucleotide sequence: TGCGCCAGCAGCTTGGCCGCTCAGGGCTACGAGCAGCACTTC. It codes for CASSLAAQGYEQHF.

The chain carries TRBV13 and TRBJ1-2; 12 nucleotides match TRBD1. The CDR3 is made up of 15 amino acids. The germline CDR1 and CDR2 sequences are PRHDT and FYEKMQ (reference sequence). The trim removed 5 bases at V and 6 bases at J, leaving 7 bases unmatched. The CDR3 region is CASSTGTGGPHGYTF. The CDR3 nucleotides are TGTGCCAGCAGCACCGGGACAGGGGGCCCACATGGCTACACCTTC.

The chain combines TRBV5-4 with TRBJ2-2; 8 nucleotides match TRBD1. Germline-derived CDR1 and CDR2 are SGHNT and YYREEE (reference sequence). The CDR3 has 14 amino acids. Trimming removed 4 bases from V and 2 bases from J; junction bases left unmatched: 1. CDR3 in amino acids: CASSTGGNTGELFF. CDR3 coding DNA: TGTGCCAGCAGCACAGGGGGAAACACCGGGGAGCTGTTTTTT.

This chain uses TRBV29-1 with TRBJ1-4, with TRBD1 matching over 9 bases. V lost 3 bases and J lost 8; bases outside the gene matches: 7. The CDR3 covers 14 residues. From germline, CDR1 is SQVTM and CDR2 ANQGSEA. The chain's CDR3 is CSVELDRGGEKLFF. The CDR3 nucleotides are TGCAGCGTTGAGCTGGACAGGGGTGGGGAAAAACTGTTTTTT.

The V gene is TRBV4-1, the J gene TRBJ1-6; D uncertain. The germline V and J ends were trimmed by 0 bases and 0 bases, with 6 bases remaining between them. This CDR3 region has 16 residues. The V gene's germline CDR1 is MGHRA and CDR2 YSYEKL. The CDR3: CASSQDFSSYNSPLHF. The DNA of the CDR3 is TGCGCCAGCAGCCAAGATTTCAGCTCCTATAATTCACCCCTCCACTTT.

The V call is TRBV5-5, the J call TRBJ1-2; 7 bases line up with TRBD1. Germline trimming cut 0 bases from V and 5 bases from J; bases unmatched to any gene: 4. CDR3 length: 14 residues. Germline-derived CDR1 and CDR2 are SGHKS and YYEKEE (reference sequence). The CDR3 loop reads CASSLGTGSYGYTF. The CDR3 bases are TGTGCCAGCAGCTTGGGGACAGGTTCATATGGCTACACCTTC. Full variable domain (outside the CDR3, taken from reference TRBV5-5 and TRBJ1-2): DAGVTQSPTHLIKTRGQQVTLRCSPISGHKSVSWYQQVLGQGPQFIFQYYEKEERGRGNFPDRFSARQFPNYSSELNVNALLLGDSALYLCASSLGTGSYGYTFGSGTRLTVV.

This chain links TRBV11-3 with TRBJ2-7, with TRBD2 matching 8 bases. The junction had 3 bases not matched to a gene; V was cut back by 5 bases and J by 3 bases. Germline V gene data show CDR1 as SGHNT and CDR2 as YENEEA. There are 13 residues in the CDR3. CDR3 protein: CASSPGTSYEQYF. CDR3 coding DNA: TGTGCCAGCAGCCCCGGGACTAGCTACGAGCAGTACTTC. The full variable domain, with the rest looked up from reference TRBV11-3 and TRBJ2-7, is EAGVVQSPRYKIIEKKQPVAFWCNPISGHNTLYWYLQNLGQGPELLIRYENEEAVDDSQLPKDRFSAERLKGVDSTLKIQPAELGDSAVYLCASSPGTSYEQYFGPGTRLTVT.